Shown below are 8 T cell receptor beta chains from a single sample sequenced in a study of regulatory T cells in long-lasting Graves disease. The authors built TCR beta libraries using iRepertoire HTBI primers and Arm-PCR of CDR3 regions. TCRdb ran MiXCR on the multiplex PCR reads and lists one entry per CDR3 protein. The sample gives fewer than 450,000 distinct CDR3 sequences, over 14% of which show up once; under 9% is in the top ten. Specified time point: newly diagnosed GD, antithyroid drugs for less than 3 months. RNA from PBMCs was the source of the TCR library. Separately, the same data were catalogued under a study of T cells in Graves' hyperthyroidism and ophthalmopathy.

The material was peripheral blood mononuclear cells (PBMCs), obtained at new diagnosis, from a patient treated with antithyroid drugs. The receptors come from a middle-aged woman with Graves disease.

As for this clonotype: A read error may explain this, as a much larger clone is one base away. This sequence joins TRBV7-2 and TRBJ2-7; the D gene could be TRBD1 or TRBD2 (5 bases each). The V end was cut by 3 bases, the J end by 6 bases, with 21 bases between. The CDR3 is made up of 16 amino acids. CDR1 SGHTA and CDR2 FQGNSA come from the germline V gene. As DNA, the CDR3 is TGTGCCAGCAGCTTGCCCCTTGGTGAGGGGTCTCGCGAGCAGTACTTC. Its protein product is CASSLPLGEGSREQYF.

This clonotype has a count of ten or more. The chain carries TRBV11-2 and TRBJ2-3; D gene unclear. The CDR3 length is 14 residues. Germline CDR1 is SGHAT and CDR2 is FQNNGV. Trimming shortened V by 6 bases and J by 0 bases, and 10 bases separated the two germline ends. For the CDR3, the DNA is TGTGCCAGCAGTCCCCGCCCTAGCACAGATACGCAGTATTTT. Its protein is CASSPRPSTDTQYF.

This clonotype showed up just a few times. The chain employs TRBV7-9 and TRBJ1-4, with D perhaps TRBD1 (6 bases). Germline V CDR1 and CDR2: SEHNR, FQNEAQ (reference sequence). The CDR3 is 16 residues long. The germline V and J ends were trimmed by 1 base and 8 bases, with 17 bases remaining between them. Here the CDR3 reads CASSLDPPGAGEKLFF. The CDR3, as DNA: TGTGCCAGCAGCTTAGATCCCCCGGGGGCAGGAGAAAAACTGTTTTTT. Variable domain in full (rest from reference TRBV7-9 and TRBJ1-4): DTGVSQNPRHKITKRGQNVTFRCDPISEHNRLYWYRQTLGQGPEFLTYFQNEAQLEKSRLLSDRFSAERPKGSFSTLEIQRTEQGDSAMYLCASSLDPPGAGEKLFFGSGTQLSVL.

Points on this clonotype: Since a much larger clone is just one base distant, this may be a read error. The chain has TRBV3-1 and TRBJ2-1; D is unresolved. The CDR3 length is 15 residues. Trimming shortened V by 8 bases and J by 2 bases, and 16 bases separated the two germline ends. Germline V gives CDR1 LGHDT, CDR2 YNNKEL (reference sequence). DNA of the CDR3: TGTGCCAGCTCATCGATGGGTCAGACCTACAATGAGCAGTTCTTC. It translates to CASSSMGQTYNEQFF.

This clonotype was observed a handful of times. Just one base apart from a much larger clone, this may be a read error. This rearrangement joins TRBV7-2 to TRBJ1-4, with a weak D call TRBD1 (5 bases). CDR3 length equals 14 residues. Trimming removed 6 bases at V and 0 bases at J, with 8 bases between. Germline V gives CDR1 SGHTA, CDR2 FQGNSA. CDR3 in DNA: TGTGCCAGCAGTTCAGGGACAACTAATGAAAAACTGTTTTTT. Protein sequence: CASSSGTTNEKLFF.

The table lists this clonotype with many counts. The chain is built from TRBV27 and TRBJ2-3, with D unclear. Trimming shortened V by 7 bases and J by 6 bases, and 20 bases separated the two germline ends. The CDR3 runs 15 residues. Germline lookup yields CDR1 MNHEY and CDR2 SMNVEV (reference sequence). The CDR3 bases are TGTGCCAGCACCATTACCGCTCTCCGCCTGGATACGCAGTATTTT. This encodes CASTITALRLDTQYF.

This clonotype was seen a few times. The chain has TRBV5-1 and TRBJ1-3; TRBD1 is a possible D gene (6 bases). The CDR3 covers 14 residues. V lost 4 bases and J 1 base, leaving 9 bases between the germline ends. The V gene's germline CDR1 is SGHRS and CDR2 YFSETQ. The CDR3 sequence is CASSPDRSGNTIYF. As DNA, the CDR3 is TGCGCCAGCAGCCCGGACAGATCTGGAAACACCATATATTTT.

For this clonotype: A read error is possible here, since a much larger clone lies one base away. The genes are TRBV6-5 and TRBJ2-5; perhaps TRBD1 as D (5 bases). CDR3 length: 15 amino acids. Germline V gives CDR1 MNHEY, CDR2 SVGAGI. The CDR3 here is CASSYSETVQETRYF. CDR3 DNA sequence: TGTGCCAGCAGTTACTCGGAGACAGTTCAAGAGACCCGGTACTTC.